This note documents a single T cell receptor beta chain sequence. The data originate from a study of OX40 agonist ivuxolimab in advanced cancers. In the study overall: At doses from 0.01 to 10 mg/kg, patients were given intravenous ivuxolimab every 2 weeks.

The CDR3 runs 13 residues. Trimming pared 0 bases from V and 4 bases from J, leaving 10 bases between. Per the germline V gene, CDR1 is SQVTM and CDR2 is ANQGSEA. Assay used: immunoSEQ multiplex PCR; TCRdb lists only in-frame clones, some missing. There are 90,000 to 100,000 clones in the sample; roughly nine tenths occur only once, and around 0.82% lies in the top ten. Sequenced material: CD4+ or CD8+ T cells sorted from blood, taken in a trial of the OX40 agonist ivuxolimab. The TCR was taken from an adult with an advanced solid tumor such as melanoma, head and neck, liver or kidney cancer. This sequence joins TRBV29-1 and TRBJ2-7, with D possibly being TRBD1 (5 bases). The CDR3 protein is CSVEEDIRYEQYF. The CDR3 bases are TGCAGCGTTGAAGAGGACATACGATACGAGCAGTACTTC.